The sequence of this T cell receptor beta chain was determined in a study of blood T cell repertoires in COVID-19. Overall study context: There were acute and convalescent COVID-19 samples, and they came from the United States, Italy and Spain. Nucleic acid was either cDNA or gDNA, and it came from T cells, B-cell-depleted T cells, or PBMCs.

The CDR3 has 15 amino acids. Germline values: CDR1 SGHRS, CDR2 YFSETQ. V was cut by 4 bases and J by 6 bases, with 16 bases left in between. In this sample, this clone turned up a few times. Per the original methods: Researchers report that nucleated cell counts were estimated from reference gene primer amplification. Generated by immunoSEQ multiplex PCR, the TCRdb table keeps only in-frame clones and is missing some. D and trimming come from the DNA, and the V and J calls and clone size come from that table. The sample records 100,000 or so clones, approximately 80% being singletons. This TCR was sampled from a man between 60 and 75 years old with acute or convalescent COVID-19. The sequencing input was peripheral blood. This chain connects TRBV5-1 to TRBJ2-2; D is unresolved. The CDR3 sequence: CASSEAPGDAGELFF. Written as DNA, the CDR3 is TGCGCCAGCAGCGAAGCACCCGGAGACGCCGGGGAGCTGTTTTTT.